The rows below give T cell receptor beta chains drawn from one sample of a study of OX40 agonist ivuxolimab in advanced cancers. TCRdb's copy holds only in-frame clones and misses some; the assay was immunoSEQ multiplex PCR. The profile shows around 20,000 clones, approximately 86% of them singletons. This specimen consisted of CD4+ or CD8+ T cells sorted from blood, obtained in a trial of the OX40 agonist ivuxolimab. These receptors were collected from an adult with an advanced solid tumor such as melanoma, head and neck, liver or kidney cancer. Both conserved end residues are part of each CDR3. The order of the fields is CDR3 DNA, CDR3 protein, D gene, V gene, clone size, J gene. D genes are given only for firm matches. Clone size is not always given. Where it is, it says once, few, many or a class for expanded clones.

DNA: TGTGCCAGCTCACCAAAAAGACTAGAAGCTTTCTTT; CDR3: CASSPKRLEAFF; D: NA; V: TRBV18; size: NA; J: TRBJ1-1
DNA: TGTGCCAGCAGCCAGGGACTAGCGATAGATACGCAGTATTTT; CDR3: CASSQGLAIDTQYF; D: TRBD2; V: TRBV14; size: NA; J: TRBJ2-3
DNA: TGTGCCAGCAGTGGAACGCTAAGGGACGCTGGAAACACCATATATTTT; CDR3: CASSGTLRDAGNTIYF; D: NA; V: TRBV27; size: once; J: TRBJ1-3
DNA: TGTGCCAGCAGCTTGTCGGTGAACACTGAAGCTTTCTTT; CDR3: CASSLSVNTEAFF; D: NA; V: TRBV7-6; size: once; J: TRBJ1-1
DNA: TGTGCCAGCAGCTTACTAGCGGGCCTCCTTGACGAGCAGTACTTC; CDR3: CASSLLAGLLDEQYF; D: TRBD2; V: TRBV7-6; size: NA; J: TRBJ2-7
DNA: TGTGCCAGTAGTAACGGCCTATACACTGAAGCTTTCTTT; CDR3: CASSNGLYTEAFF; D: NA; V: TRBV19; size: NA; J: TRBJ1-1
DNA: TGTGCCAGCAGTTTAACACCGAACACTGAAGCTTTCTTT; CDR3: CASSLTPNTEAFF; D: NA; V: TRBV7-3; size: NA; J: TRBJ1-1
DNA: TGTGCCAGCAGTGCACTAGCGGGAGGGTTGGCAGATACGCAGTATTTT; CDR3: CASSALAGGLADTQYF; D: TRBD2; V: TRBV9; size: NA; J: TRBJ2-3
DNA: TGCGCCAGCAGTGAGTGGGCGGGAGCCTACGAGCAGTACTTC; CDR3: CASSEWAGAYEQYF; D: TRBD2; V: TRBV10-1; size: NA; J: TRBJ2-7
DNA: TGTGCCAGCAGTGACGGCCCCGGAGGCGTGGAAGCTTTCTTT; CDR3: CASSDGPGGVEAFF; D: NA; V: TRBV6-1; size: NA; J: TRBJ1-1
DNA: TGCAGCGTTGGCGGTTTACAGACCCAGTACTTC; CDR3: CSVGGLQTQYF; D: NA; V: TRBV29-1; size: NA; J: TRBJ2-5
DNA: TGTGCCAGCAGCAGTACCGGGACATTGAACCCCTACGAGCAGTACTTC; CDR3: CASSSTGTLNPYEQYF; D: NA; V: TRBV13; size: NA; J: TRBJ2-7
DNA: TGTGCCAGCAGCTCTCTCACTAGCGGGAGTTCAGGGGAGCTGTTTTTT; CDR3: CASSSLTSGSSGELFF; D: TRBD2; V: TRBV5-8; size: NA; J: TRBJ2-2
DNA: TGTGCCAGCAGCGTAGGGGGGTCCTACAATGAGCAGTTCTTC; CDR3: CASSVGGSYNEQFF; D: NA; V: TRBV9; size: NA; J: TRBJ2-1
DNA: TGTGCCAGCAGCGTAGGGGACAAGGATAACAATGAGCAGTTCTTC; CDR3: CASSVGDKDNNEQFF; D: NA; V: TRBV9; size: NA; J: TRBJ2-1
DNA: TGTGCCAGCAGCCCGGACAGGGTAATCCCCTATTTTGGCTACACCTTC; CDR3: CASSPDRVIPYFGYTF; D: TRBD1; V: TRBV28; size: NA; J: TRBJ1-2
DNA: TGCGCCAGCAGCCTGACAGACCTTAATGAAAAACTGTTTTTT; CDR3: CASSLTDLNEKLFF; D: NA; V: TRBV4-1; size: NA; J: TRBJ1-4
DNA: TGTGCCAGCAGCCCCGCAGTGTACGAGCAGTACTTC; CDR3: CASSPAVYEQYF; D: NA; V: TRBV14; size: NA; J: TRBJ2-7
DNA: TGTGCCAGCAGTGACTCGCGGGAGCCAGATACGCAGTATTTT; CDR3: CASSDSREPDTQYF; D: TRBD2; V: TRBV6-4; size: few; J: TRBJ2-3
DNA: TGTGCCAGCAGCTCCACGGAACAGCCCGAGCAGTACTTC; CDR3: CASSSTEQPEQYF; D: NA; V: TRBV7-9; size: NA; J: TRBJ2-7
DNA: TGTGCCAGCACCTTCACACCGGGACAGCAAACCGATACGCAGTATTTT; CDR3: CASTFTPGQQTDTQYF; D: TRBD1; V: TRBV2; size: NA; J: TRBJ2-3
DNA: TGTGCCAGCAGTAAGAGGCAGCACTATGGCTACACCTTC; CDR3: CASSKRQHYGYTF; D: NA; V: TRBV27; size: NA; J: TRBJ1-2
DNA: TGCGCCAGCAGTGCAGGGACAGGGGGCGACAACTATGGCTACACCTTC; CDR3: CASSAGTGGDNYGYTF; D: TRBD1; V: TRBV10-2; size: NA; J: TRBJ1-2